Detailed here is one T cell receptor (beta chain). Trimming took 5 bases from V and 0 from J, leaving 10 bases between them. This CDR3 contains 15 residues. Per germline, CDR1 LNHDA and CDR2 SQIVND (reference sequence). The source of the sample is a study of technical replicates of blood from a few donors. Method: immunoSEQ multiplex PCR; TCRdb's copy keeps in-frame clones and lacks some. The sample yields more than 75,000 clones, around 96% seen once. This TCR was sampled from a human donor in good health. The chain joins TRBV19 to TRBJ2-2; D is possibly TRBD2 (6 bases). The sequenced sample was T cells isolated from PBMCs. The CDR3 DNA reads as TGTGCCAGTAGTCCCTGGGGGGCGAACACCGGGGAGCTGTTTTTT. Its translation: CASSPWGANTGELFF.